Listed below are T cell receptor beta chains from one sample, sequenced in a study of shared clonotypes between healthy human individuals. Libraries were prepared by immunoSEQ multiplex PCR; TCRdb keeps only in-frame clonotypes and omits some of them. The sample comprises fewer than 1.8 million clones, about 98.5% of which are singletons, and 0.36% rests with the top ten. Sample: naive CD4+ T cells sorted from blood. The receptors derive from a man under 40 in good health. The CDR3 runs from the conserved cysteine through the conserved F or W. The D gene is left open where the match is weak. Only part of the rows carry a size: once, few, many, or a class if the clone is expanded.

TRBJ1-2 | TRBV25-1 | - | 13 | TRBD1 | CASSRQGAHGYTF | TGTGCCAGCAGCCGACAGGGGGCCCATGGCTACACCTTC
TRBJ2-5 | TRBV5-4 | - | 15 | - | CASSTQLRGGETQYF | TGTGCCAGCAGTACTCAACTCCGAGGTGGAGAGACCCAGTACTTC
TRBJ2-7 | TRBV2 | - | 14 | - | CATLGAGGSYEQYF | TGTGCCACCCTGGGGGCAGGTGGGTCCTACGAGCAGTACTTC
TRBJ1-2 | TRBV4-2 | - | 15 | - | CASSQGTGEGDGYTF | TGTGCCAGCAGCCAAGGTACGGGCGAAGGCGATGGCTACACCTTC
TRBJ1-1 | TRBV7-9 | - | 13 | - | CASSQEQGTEAFF | TGTGCCAGCAGCCAAGAACAGGGAACTGAAGCTTTCTTT
TRBJ1-2 | TRBV5-1 | - | 15 | TRBD1 | CASSLGDRGPYGYTF | TGCGCCAGCAGCTTGGGGGACAGGGGGCCCTATGGCTACACCTTC
TRBJ2-5 | TRBV5-1 | - | 14 | - | CASSLTGSGETQYF | TGCGCCAGCAGCTTGACAGGGTCAGGCGAGACCCAGTACTTC
TRBJ2-1 | TRBV10-3 | once | 13 | TRBD2 | CAISERGGDEQFF | TGTGCCATCAGTGAGCGCGGGGGTGATGAGCAGTTCTTC
TRBJ2-7 | TRBV6-1 | - | 13 | - | CASSEALFTYTRF | TGTGCCAGCAGTGAAGCCCTTTTCACCTATACCAGATTC
TRBJ1-5 | TRBV6-5 | - | 13 | TRBD1 | CASSRQGFQPQHF | TGTGCCAGCAGTAGACAGGGTTTCCAGCCCCAGCATTTT
TRBJ2-1 | TRBV10-3 | - | 16 | TRBD1 | CAISGLGTGGSNEQFF | TGTGCCATCAGTGGTCTAGGGACAGGGGGCTCGAATGAGCAGTTCTTC